What follows describes a single T cell receptor (beta chain). This specimen comes from a study of T cell changes during pregnancy in multiple sclerosis. The CDR3 contains 14 residues. Germline V CDR1 and CDR2: SEHNR, FQNEAQ (reference sequence). V shed 5 bases, J shed 5 bases, and the junction held 6 bases outside the gene matches. Measured with immunoSEQ multiplex PCR; TCRdb has only the in-frame clones, and not every one. Of some 80,000 clones listed, 90% to 95% are singletons. The material was CD4+ T cells from peripheral blood mononuclear cells, obtained after pregnancy. This receptor was taken from a female donor with multiple sclerosis, enrolled in a pregnancy study. The chain is built from TRBV7-9 and TRBJ1-1; 9 nucleotides agree with TRBD1. For the CDR3, the DNA is TGTGCCAGCAGCCTGGGACAGGGATGGACTGAAGCTTTCTTT. Its protein is CASSLGQGWTEAFF.